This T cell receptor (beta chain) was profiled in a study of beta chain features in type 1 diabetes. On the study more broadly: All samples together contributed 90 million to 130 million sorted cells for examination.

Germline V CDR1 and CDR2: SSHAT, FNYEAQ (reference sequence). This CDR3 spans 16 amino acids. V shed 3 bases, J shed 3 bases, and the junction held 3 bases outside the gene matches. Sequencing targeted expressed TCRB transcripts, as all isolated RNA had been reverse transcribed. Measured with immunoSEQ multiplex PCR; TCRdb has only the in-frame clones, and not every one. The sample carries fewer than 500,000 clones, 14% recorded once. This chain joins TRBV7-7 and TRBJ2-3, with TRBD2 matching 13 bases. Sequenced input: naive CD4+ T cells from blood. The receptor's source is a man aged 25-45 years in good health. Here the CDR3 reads CASSLGLAGLTDTQYF. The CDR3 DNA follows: TGTGCCAGCAGCTTGGGACTAGCGGGGCTTACAGATACGCAGTATTTT.